Shown below are 25 T cell receptor beta chains from a single sample sequenced in a study of T cell responses to AZD1222 COVID-19 vaccine (dated by TCRdb to the early 2020s). The meaning of the sample's time point label: baseline before first vaccination. The method behind the library was the immunoSEQ multiplex PCR assay. The source is immuneACCESS, and TCRdb retained only in-frame sequences with V and J called. Part of the clones is not carried over; for the studies checked, unresolved V genes explain less than half of this, and the remainder is unexplained. A total of 130,000 to 150,000 clones appear in this sample, 70% to 90% of them only once. The ten biggest clones cover about 16% of the sample. Sample: peripheral blood, taken on day 0 of AZD1222 vaccination. These receptor sequences come from an adult in good health.

Concerning this clone itself: The sample carries other DNA sequences with the same CDR3. The chain recombines TRBV11-2 with TRBJ2-1; 7 nucleotides match TRBD2. Per the germline V gene, CDR1 is SGHAT and CDR2 is FQNNGV. The CDR3 runs 15 residues. The J segment lost 0 bases and the V segment lost 1 base, leaving 0 bases of the junction unmatched. The CDR3 loop reads CASSLGGGSYNEQFF. CDR3 in DNA: TGTGCCAGCAGCTTAGGGGGGGGCTCCTACAATGAGCAGTTCTTC. The full variable domain, in which reference TRBV11-2 and TRBJ2-1 provide the parts outside the CDR3, is EAGVAQSPRYKIIEKRQSVAFWCNPISGHATLYWYQQILGQGPKLLIQFQNNGVVDDSQLPKDRFSAERLKGVDSTLKIQPAKLEDSAVYLCASSLGGGSYNEQFFGPGTRLTVL.

V gene TRBV30 combines with J gene TRBJ1-5, with D perhaps matching TRBD1 (6 bases). CDR3 length: 15 residues. Germline CDR1 GTSNPN, CDR2 SVGIG (reference sequence). The V end was cut by 0 bases, the J end by 3 bases, with 12 bases between. DNA for the CDR3: TGTGCCTGGAGTGTACGAAGGGACACCAATCAGCCCCAGCATTTT. It is translated as CAWSVRRDTNQPQHF. Complete variable domain (other parts from reference TRBV30 and TRBJ1-5): SQTIHQWPATLVQPVGSPLSLECTVEGTSNPNLYWYRQAAGRGLQLLFYSVGIGQISSEVPQNLSASRPQDRQFILSSKKLLLSDSGFYLCAWSVRRDTNQPQHFGDGTRLSIL.

The chain couples TRBV7-8 to TRBJ1-4, with no clear D. CDR3 length equals 15 residues. The germline V gene encodes CDR1 SGHVS and CDR2 FQNEAQ. V was shortened by 6 bases and J by 4 bases, with 15 bases between the two germline ends. The CDR3 nucleotides read TGTGCCAGCAGACGCCGGGCCATGATTAATGAAAAACTGTTTTTT. This sequence encodes CASRRRAMINEKLFF.

The chain carries TRBV9 and TRBJ1-2; D unclear. V dropped 2 bases and J dropped 4 bases, with 3 bases sitting between them. Germline-derived CDR1 and CDR2 are SGDLS and YYNGEE. The CDR3 sequence is 11 residues long. CDR3 sequence (DNA): TGTGCCAGCAGCGTGGGCTATGGCTACACCTTC. This gives the protein CASSVGYGYTF.

The chain links TRBV7-2 to TRBJ1-2; D is undetermined. V lost 1 base, J lost 8 bases, and 14 bases lay in between. Germline CDR1 is SGHTA and CDR2 is FQGNSA. This CDR3 is 14 amino acids long. CDR3 loop: CASSLDQEYWGYTF. The CDR3 DNA follows: TGTGCCAGCAGCTTAGATCAGGAGTACTGGGGCTACACCTTC.

The V and J genes are TRBV7-9 and TRBJ2-1, with TRBD1 matching over 9 bases. V dropped 7 bases and J dropped 3; count of bases not matched to a gene: 4. CDR3 length: 14 residues. The germline V gene has CDR1 SEHNR and CDR2 FQNEAQ (reference sequence). Written as DNA, the CDR3 is TGTGCCAGCATCCGGGACAGGGACTACAATGAGCAGTTCTTC. Protein: CASIRDRDYNEQFF.

V is TRBV18 and J is TRBJ1-5; D is unclear. This CDR3 is 17 amino acids long. Germline V lookup: CDR1 KGHSH, CDR2 LQKENI. V lost 2 bases to trimming and J lost 3 bases, with 17 bases between them. CDR3 DNA: TGTGCCAGCTCACCAGGAGGAGGGAATGGACTCAATCAGCCCCAGCATTTT. This gives the protein CASSPGGGNGLNQPQHF. The variable domain in full, with the rest retrieved from reference TRBV18 and TRBJ1-5, is NAGVMQNPRHLVRRRGQEARLRCSPMKGHSHVYWYRQLPEEGLKFMVYLQKENIIDESGMPKERFSAEFPKEGPSILRIQQVVRGDSAAYFCASSPGGGNGLNQPQHFGDGTRLSIL.

The DNA for the CDR3 is TGCGCCAGCAGCTCCTTACAAGGGACAGGGGGGAATGAGCAGTTCTTC. Its translation is CASSSLQGTGGNEQFF. This sequence joins TRBV5-1 and TRBJ2-1; 11 bases fit TRBD1. The V gene's germline CDR1 is SGHRS and CDR2 YFSETQ. The CDR3 sequence is 16 residues long. V trimming: 3 bases; J trimming: 7 bases; junction bases outside the gene matches: 9.

The CDR3 is CASTASQPRGALHF. The CDR3 DNA reads TGTGCCAGCACGGCGTCCCAGCCCAGGGGGGCCCTCCACTTT. This rearrangement joins TRBV6-5 to TRBJ1-6, with 7 positions matching TRBD1. The CDR3 runs to 14 residues. CDR1 is MNHEY and CDR2 is SVGAGI in the germline V gene. V gave up 7 bases and J gave up 14 bases; unmatched junction bases: 14.

V is TRBV27 and J is TRBJ1-2, with D perhaps TRBD1 (5 bases). The V and J ends lost 3 bases and 4 bases respectively, with 15 bases between them. The CDR3 is 15 amino acids. CDR1 and CDR2 from the germline V gene are MNHEY and SMNVEV (reference sequence). CDR3 loop: CASSLLPGQTYGYTF. The CDR3 bases are TGTGCCAGCAGTTTGCTGCCGGGGCAAACCTATGGCTACACCTTC.

The chain has TRBV5-1 and TRBJ1-6; TRBD1 matches at 10 bases. The CDR3 runs to 18 residues. Germline V lookup: CDR1 SGHRS, CDR2 YFSETQ. V shed 0 bases, J shed 11 bases, and the junction held 14 bases outside the gene matches. CDR3 DNA sequence: TGCGCCAGCAGCTTGGCCGGGACAGGGGATCTGGGCAGTCCACCCCTCCACTTT. It codes for CASSLAGTGDLGSPPLHF. Full variable domain (outside the CDR3, taken from reference TRBV5-1 and TRBJ1-6): KAGVTQTPRYLIKTRGQQVTLSCSPISGHRSVSWYQQTPGQGLQFLFEYFSETQRNKGNFPGRFSGRQFSNSRSEMNVSTLELGDSALYLCASSLAGTGDLGSPPLHFGNGTRLTVT.

The V call is TRBV5-1, the J call TRBJ1-1; D not certain. The CDR3 spans 17 residues. Trimming stripped 0 bases from V and 3 bases from J, with 18 bases between. Germline V gives CDR1 SGHRS, CDR2 YFSETQ. CDR3 DNA sequence: TGCGCCAGCAGCTTGGTGGCAGCGACCTCGTTGGACACTGAAGCTTTCTTT. Amino acids: CASSLVAATSLDTEAFF.

The J gene is TRBJ2-1, the V gene TRBV7-9; D possibly corresponds to TRBD2 (6 bases). V was pared by 5 bases and J by 4 bases, with 12 bases between. There are 14 residues in the CDR3. Looked up from germline, CDR1 is SEHNR and CDR2 is FQNEAQ (reference sequence). The CDR3 reads CASSHPGGYNEQFF. The CDR3 bases are TGTGCCAGCAGCCATCCCGGGGGATACAATGAGCAGTTCTTC. Variable domain in full (rest from reference TRBV7-9 and TRBJ2-1): DTGVSQNPRHKITKRGQNVTFRCDPISEHNRLYWYRQTLGQGPEFLTYFQNEAQLEKSRLLSDRFSAERPKGSFSTLEIQRTEQGDSAMYLCASSHPGGYNEQFFGPGTRLTVL.

To note about this clone: The junction does not match germline at one end; this may be a read error. The chain couples TRBV2 to TRBJ2-7, with TRBD1 matching over 7 bases. Germline lookup yields CDR1 SNHLY and CDR2 FYNNEI. CDR3 size: 13 residues. The CDR3 nucleotides are TGTGCCACCAGTTTGGGACAGTCCTACGAGCAGTACTTC. The encoded protein is CATSLGQSYEQYF.

The genes are TRBV2 and TRBJ1-4, with a possible D match to TRBD1 (6 bases). This CDR3 comprises 13 residues. Trimming took 7 bases from V and 6 from J, leaving 12 bases between them. CDR1 is SNHLY, CDR2 FYNNEI, per germline. Here the CDR3 reads CASNRDNYEKLFF. In nucleotides, the CDR3 is TGTGCCAGCAACCGGGACAATTATGAAAAACTGTTTTTT.

The V call is TRBV6-5, the J call TRBJ2-3; a weak D match, TRBD2 (5 bases). V dropped 0 bases and J dropped 5 bases, with 15 bases sitting between them. Looked up from germline, CDR1 is MNHEY and CDR2 is SVGAGI. The CDR3 is made up of 16 amino acids. The DNA for the CDR3 is TGTGCCAGCAGTTACTCGGCTAGCCCTCCGGGAGATACGCAGTATTTT. Its translation is CASSYSASPPGDTQYF.

The chain joins TRBV7-8 to TRBJ2-4; D is perhaps TRBD1 (5 bases). The germline CDR1 and CDR2 sequences are SGHVS and FQNEAQ. The V and J ends lost 1 base and 7 bases respectively, with 17 bases between them. CDR3 length: 16 amino acids. CDR3 nucleotide sequence: TGTGCCAGCAGCTTAGAAGGACAAGGAACTGCGAACATTCAGTACTTC. This sequence encodes CASSLEGQGTANIQYF.

This chain links TRBV19 with TRBJ1-5, with unresolved D. V was pared by 1 base and J by 3 bases, with 4 bases between. The CDR3 spans 13 residues. The V gene's germline CDR1 is LNHDA and CDR2 SQIVND (reference sequence). Here the CDR3 DNA reads TGTGCCAGTAGTATAGTTGCCAATCAGCCCCAGCATTTT. Amino acids: CASSIVANQPQHF.

The chain combines TRBV6-5 with TRBJ2-7; D is possibly TRBD2 (7 bases). The germline V gene has CDR1 MNHEY and CDR2 SVGAGI. The V gene lost 4 bases and the J gene lost 4 bases, with 11 bases spanning the gap. The CDR3 spans 13 residues. The DNA for the CDR3 is TGTGCCAGCAGTTCGGGGGGCCGATACGAGCAGTACTTC. Its translation: CASSSGGRYEQYF.

This rearrangement joins TRBV11-3 to TRBJ2-7; D perhaps matches TRBD2 (6 bases). The CDR3 sequence is 13 residues long. V lost 6 bases, J lost 7 bases, and 16 bases lay in between. Germline lookup yields CDR1 SGHNT and CDR2 YENEEA. CDR3 region: CASSPGSTGEQYF. Here the CDR3 DNA reads TGTGCCAGCAGTCCCGGGAGTACGGGGGAGCAGTACTTC.

The rearrangement uses TRBV5-1 and TRBJ2-3; possibly TRBD2 for D (5 bases). Deletions cut 4 bases from V and 4 bases from J, with 19 bases between. This CDR3 is built from 16 residues. From germline, CDR1 is SGHRS and CDR2 YFSETQ. This chain's CDR3 is CASSPRRIGESDTQYF. Written as DNA, the CDR3 is TGCGCCAGCAGCCCCCGGAGGATTGGGGAATCAGATACGCAGTATTTT.

The genes are TRBV27 and TRBJ2-2; 7 bases align to TRBD1. The CDR3 length is 14 residues. CDR1 is MNHEY, CDR2 SMNVEV, per germline (reference sequence). The J segment lost 6 bases and the V segment lost 2 bases, leaving 3 bases of the junction unmatched. CDR3 residues: CASSLDRVAGELFF. In DNA, the CDR3 is TGTGCCAGCAGTTTAGACAGGGTGGCCGGGGAGCTGTTTTTT.

The chain links TRBV6-5 to TRBJ2-7; 9 bases agree with TRBD1. V shed 4 bases, J shed 5 bases, and the junction held 9 bases outside the gene matches. The length of the CDR3 is 15 residues. Germline-derived CDR1 and CDR2 are MNHEY and SVGAGI. The chain's CDR3 is CASSSNQQGAHEQYF. The CDR3 region has the DNA TGTGCCAGCAGTTCAAACCAACAGGGGGCCCACGAGCAGTACTTC.

CDR3 region: CATSDTPGLGEQFF. In DNA, the CDR3 is TGTGCCACCAGTGATACCCCAGGGTTGGGGGAGCAGTTCTTC. The V call is TRBV24-1, the J call TRBJ2-1, with a tentative D call TRBD1 (5 bases). Deletions cut 3 bases from V and 10 bases from J, with 15 bases between. Germline V lookup: CDR1 KGHDR, CDR2 SFDVKD. The CDR3 runs 14 residues.

The chain uses TRBV6-5 and TRBJ2-2, with 9 bases fitting TRBD2. The CDR3 covers 15 residues. Losses at the gene ends were 6 bases for V and 4 bases for J; bases not matched to a gene: 6. The germline gives CDR1 MNHEY, CDR2 SVGAGI. The CDR3 protein is CASRMTSGGTGELFF. Written as DNA, the CDR3 is TGTGCCAGCAGGATGACTAGCGGTGGCACCGGGGAGCTGTTTTTT.